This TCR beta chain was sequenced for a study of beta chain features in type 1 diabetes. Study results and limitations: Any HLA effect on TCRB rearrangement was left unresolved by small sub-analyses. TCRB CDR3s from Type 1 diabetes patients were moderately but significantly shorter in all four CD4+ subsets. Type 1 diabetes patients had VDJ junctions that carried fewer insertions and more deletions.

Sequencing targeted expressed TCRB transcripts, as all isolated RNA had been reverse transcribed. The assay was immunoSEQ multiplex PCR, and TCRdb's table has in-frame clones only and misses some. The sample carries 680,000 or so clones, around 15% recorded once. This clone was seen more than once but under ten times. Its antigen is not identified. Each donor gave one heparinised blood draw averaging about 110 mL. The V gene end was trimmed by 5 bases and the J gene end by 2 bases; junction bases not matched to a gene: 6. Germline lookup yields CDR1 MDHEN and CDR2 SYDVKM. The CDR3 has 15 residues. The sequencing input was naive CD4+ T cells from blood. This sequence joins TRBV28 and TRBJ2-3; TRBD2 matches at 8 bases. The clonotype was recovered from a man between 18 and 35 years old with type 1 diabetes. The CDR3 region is CASSTNSGVTDTQYF. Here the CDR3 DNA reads TGTGCCAGCAGTACCAATAGCGGGGTCACAGATACGCAGTATTTT.